One sample yielded the 12 T cell receptor beta chains listed below, sequenced in a study of blood T cells in healthy people across ages. With a J-beta primer mix and a sample-barcoded 5' primer, a second PCR ran about 7 to 12 cycles. TCRdb fed the 5' RACE reads into MiXCR, producing one record per CDR3 protein. Among about a million distinct CDR3 sequences listed, approximately 50% were seen once. The source material was blood. These receptors were obtained from a woman in her sixties in good health.

The V gene is TRBV27, the J gene TRBJ2-7; TRBD1 matches 10 bases. The CDR3 is made up of 16 amino acids. The germline V gene has CDR1 MNHEY and CDR2 SMNVEV (reference sequence). J was trimmed by 2 bases and V by 0 bases; bases with no gene match: 4. In DNA, the CDR3 is TGTGCCAGCAGTTTATCCGGGGACAGGGGTACCTACGAGCAGTACTTC. Translation gives CASSLSGDRGTYEQYF.

This clonotype appeared many times. The chain employs TRBV5-1 and TRBJ2-7; 10 nucleotides match TRBD1. Germline lookup yields CDR1 SGHRS and CDR2 YFSETQ. V lost 2 bases to trimming and J lost 6 bases; unmatched junction nucleotides: 5. The CDR3 has 14 amino acids. CDR3 residues: CASSFLGTGVEQYF. CDR3 DNA: TGCGCCAGCAGCTTCCTCGGGACAGGGGTCGAGCAGTACTTC. Variable domain in full (rest from reference TRBV5-1 and TRBJ2-7): KAGVTQTPRYLIKTRGQQVTLSCSPISGHRSVSWYQQTPGQGLQFLFEYFSETQRNKGNFPGRFSGRQFSNSRSEMNVSTLELGDSALYLCASSFLGTGVEQYFGPGTRLTVT.

This clonotype was found many times. CDR3 in DNA: TGCGCCAGCAGCTTGGAAATAGCGGGAATGAAAAACATTCAGTACTTC. It codes for CASSLEIAGMKNIQYF. This sequence joins TRBV5-1 and TRBJ2-4, with 8 bases that match TRBD2. The CDR3 length is 16 residues. CDR1 and CDR2 from the germline V gene are SGHRS and YFSETQ. After removal of 0 bases from V and 4 bases from J, the junction contained 6 bases not matched to a gene.

This clonotype was counted only a few times. V usage is TRBV20-1 and J usage is TRBJ2-5; D not resolved. Germline V gene sequence: CDR1 DFQATT, CDR2 SNEGSKA (reference sequence). This CDR3 has 12 amino acids. The V gene lost 3 bases and the J gene lost 1 base, with 6 bases spanning the gap. The CDR3 region is CSARLSQETQYF. CDR3 nucleotides: TGCAGTGCTAGGCTCAGCCAAGAGACCCAGTACTTC.

This clonotype has ten or more counts. CDR3 DNA sequence: TGCAGTGCTAGAAATTTTAGGGACAGGGCCTACGAGCAGTACTTC. Translated: CSARNFRDRAYEQYF. The chain uses TRBV20-1 and TRBJ2-7; 9 nucleotides match TRBD1. CDR3 length: 15 amino acids. The germline gives CDR1 DFQATT, CDR2 SNEGSKA (reference sequence). V shed 2 bases and J 2 bases; nucleotides not matched to a gene: 7.

This clonotype was seen a few times. The V call is TRBV4-1, the J call TRBJ2-7; D remains unclear. The length of the CDR3 is 15 residues. Per the germline V gene, CDR1 is MGHRA and CDR2 is YSYEKL. V lost 1 base and J lost 2, with 12 bases in between. The CDR3 loop is CASSQGPQETYEQYF. The CDR3 nucleotides read TGCGCCAGCAGCCAAGGGCCCCAGGAGACCTACGAGCAGTACTTC.

Concerning this clonotype itself: The DNA is left out, because the CDR3 cannot be placed on it with certainty; the CDR3 is given as TCRdb lists it. The rearrangement joins TRBV5-1 to TRBJ2-6; no DNA check was done on the table's D call, TRBD1. In germline, CDR1 is SGHRS, CDR2 YFSETQ. With termini counted, the CDR3 has 17 amino acids. This chain's CDR3 is CASSWGQGALGANVLTF.

V gene TRBV11-1 combines with J gene TRBJ2-1; TRBD1 is a possible D gene (6 bases). This CDR3 has 13 residues. V was cut by 11 bases and J by 2 bases, with 13 bases left in between. From germline, CDR1 is SGHAT and CDR2 FQDESV (reference sequence). CDR3 sequence (DNA): TGTGCCGGCAACAGGGAAACCTACAATGAGCAGTTCTTC. This encodes CAGNRETYNEQFF. Using reference TRBV11-1 and TRBJ2-1 for the parts outside the CDR3, the full variable domain is EAEVAQSPRYKITEKSQAVAFWCDPISGHATLYWYRQILGQGPELLVQFQDESVVDDSQLPKDRFSAERLKGVDSTLKIQPAELGDSAMYLCAGNRETYNEQFFGPGTRLTVL.

This clonotype was picked up a small number of times. J is TRBJ1-2 and V is TRBV7-2, with 7 bases that match TRBD1. Trimming took 1 base from V and 2 from J; bases not matched to a gene: 1. Germline V gene lookup returns CDR1 SGHTA and CDR2 FQGNSA. The CDR3 loop spans 14 amino acids. The CDR3 spells CASSLGRGNYGYTF. DNA of the CDR3: TGTGCCAGCAGCTTAGGCAGGGGGAACTATGGCTACACCTTC.

This clonotype was observed a few times. The rearrangement joins TRBV4-1 to TRBJ2-3; TRBD2 agrees at 7 bases. V dropped 3 bases and J dropped 5; count of bases not matched to a gene: 11. CDR3 length: 16 amino acids. Germline V gene data show CDR1 as MGHRA and CDR2 as YSYEKL. CDR3 region: CASSQQGGSIRDTQYF. The DNA for the CDR3 is TGCGCCAGCAGCCAGCAGGGCGGGAGTATTAGAGATACGCAGTATTTT.

The V call is TRBV4-1, the J call TRBJ2-1, with 7 bases that match TRBD2. Looked up from germline, CDR1 is MGHRA and CDR2 is YSYEKL. V trimming: 3 bases; J trimming: 4 bases; junction bases outside the gene matches: 6. CDR3 length: 15 amino acids. The CDR3 protein is CASSHGAGEYNEQFF. As DNA, the CDR3 is TGCGCCAGCAGCCACGGGGCGGGGGAGTACAATGAGCAGTTCTTC.

The chain joins TRBV7-9 to TRBJ2-1; either TRBD1 or TRBD2 may fit D (6 bases each). The CDR3 runs to 14 residues. Germline V gene sequence: CDR1 SEHNR, CDR2 FQNEAQ (reference sequence). V lost 5 bases, J lost 10 bases, and 18 bases lay in between. CDR3 sequence: CASSAGTGAWEQFF. CDR3 nucleotide sequence: TGTGCCAGCAGCGCTGGGACGGGGGCTTGGGAGCAGTTCTTC.